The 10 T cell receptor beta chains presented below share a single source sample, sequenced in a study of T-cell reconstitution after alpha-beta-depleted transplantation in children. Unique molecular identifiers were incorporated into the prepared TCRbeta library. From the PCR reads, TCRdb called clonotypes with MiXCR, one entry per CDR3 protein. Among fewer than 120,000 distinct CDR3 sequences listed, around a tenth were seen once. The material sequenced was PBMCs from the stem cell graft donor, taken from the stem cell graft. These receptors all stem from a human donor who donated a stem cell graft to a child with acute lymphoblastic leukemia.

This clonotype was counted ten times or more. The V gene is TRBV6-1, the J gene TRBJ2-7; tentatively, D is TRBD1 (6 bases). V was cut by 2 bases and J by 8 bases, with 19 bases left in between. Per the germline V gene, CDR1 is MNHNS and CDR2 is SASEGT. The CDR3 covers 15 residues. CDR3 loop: CASSEQAGAVAQQYF. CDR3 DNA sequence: TGTGCCAGCAGTGAACAGGCAGGGGCGGTTGCCCAGCAGTACTTC.

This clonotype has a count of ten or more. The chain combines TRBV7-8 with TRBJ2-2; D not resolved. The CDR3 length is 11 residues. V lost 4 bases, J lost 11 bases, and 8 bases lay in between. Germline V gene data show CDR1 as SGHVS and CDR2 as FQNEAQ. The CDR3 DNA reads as TGTGCCAGCAGCTATGTTGGAGAGCTGTTTTTT. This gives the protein CASSYVGELFF.

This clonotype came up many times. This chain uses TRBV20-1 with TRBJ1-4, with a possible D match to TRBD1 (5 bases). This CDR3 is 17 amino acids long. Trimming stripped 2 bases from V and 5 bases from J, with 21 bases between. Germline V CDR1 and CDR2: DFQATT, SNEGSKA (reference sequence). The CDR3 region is CSARPFQGPSLNEKLFF. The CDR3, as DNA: TGCAGTGCTAGACCCTTTCAGGGTCCGAGTCTGAATGAAAAACTGTTTTTT.

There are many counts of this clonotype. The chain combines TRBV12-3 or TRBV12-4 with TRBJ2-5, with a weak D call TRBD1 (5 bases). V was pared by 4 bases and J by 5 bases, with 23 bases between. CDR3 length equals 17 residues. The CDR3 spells CASSWVRAPVPQETQYF. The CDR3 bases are TGTGCCAGCAGTTGGGTCAGGGCTCCCGTCCCCCAGGAGACCCAGTACTTC.

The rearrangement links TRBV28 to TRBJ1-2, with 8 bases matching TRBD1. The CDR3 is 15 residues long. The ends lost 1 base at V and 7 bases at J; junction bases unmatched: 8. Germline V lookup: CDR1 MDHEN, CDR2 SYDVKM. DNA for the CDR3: TGTGCCAGCAGTTTATCCCTCGGACAGGGAGTTGGCTACACCTTC. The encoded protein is CASSLSLGQGVGYTF.

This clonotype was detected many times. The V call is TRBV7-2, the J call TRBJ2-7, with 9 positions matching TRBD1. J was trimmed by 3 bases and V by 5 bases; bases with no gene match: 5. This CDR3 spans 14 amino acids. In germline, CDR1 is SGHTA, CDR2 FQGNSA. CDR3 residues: CASSHQGQGYEQYF. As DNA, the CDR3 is TGTGCCAGCAGCCACCAGGGACAGGGCTACGAGCAGTACTTC.

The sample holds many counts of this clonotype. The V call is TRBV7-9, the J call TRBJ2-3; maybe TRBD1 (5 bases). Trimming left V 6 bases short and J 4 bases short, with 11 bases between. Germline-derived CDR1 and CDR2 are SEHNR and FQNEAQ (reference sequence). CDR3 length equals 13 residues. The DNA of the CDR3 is TGTGCCAGCAGTTCCCAGGGCCCAGATACGCAGTATTTT. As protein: CASSSQGPDTQYF.

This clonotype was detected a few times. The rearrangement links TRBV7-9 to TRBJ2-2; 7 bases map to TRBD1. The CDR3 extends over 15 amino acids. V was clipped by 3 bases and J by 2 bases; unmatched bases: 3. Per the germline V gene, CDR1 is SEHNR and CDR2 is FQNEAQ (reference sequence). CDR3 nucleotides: TGTGCCAGCAGCTTGACAGGGCCAAACACCGGGGAGCTGTTTTTT. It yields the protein CASSLTGPNTGELFF.

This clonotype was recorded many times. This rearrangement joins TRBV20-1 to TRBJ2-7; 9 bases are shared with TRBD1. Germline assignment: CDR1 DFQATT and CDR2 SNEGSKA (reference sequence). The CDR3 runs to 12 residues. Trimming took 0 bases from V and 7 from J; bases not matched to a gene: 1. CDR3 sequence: CSARETGGEQYF. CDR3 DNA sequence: TGCAGTGCTAGAGAGACAGGGGGTGAGCAGTACTTC.

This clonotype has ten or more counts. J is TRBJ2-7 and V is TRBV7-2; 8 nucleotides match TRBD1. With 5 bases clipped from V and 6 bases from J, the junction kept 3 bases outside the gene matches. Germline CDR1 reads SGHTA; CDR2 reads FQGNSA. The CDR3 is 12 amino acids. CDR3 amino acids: CASSPDRVEQYF. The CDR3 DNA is TGTGCCAGCAGCCCGGACAGGGTCGAGCAGTACTTC.